This T cell receptor (beta chain) was found in a study of blood T cell repertoires in COVID-19. Study as a whole: T cells, B-cell-depleted T cells, or PBMCs provided the cDNA or gDNA that served as material.

In the study's own analysis: Amplified reference gene primers provided the basis for estimating nucleated cell counts. TCRdb's copy holds only in-frame clones and misses some; the assay was immunoSEQ multiplex PCR. V, J and clone size are those of that table, while D and trimming were read from the DNA. This table holds 15,000 to 20,000 clones, 70% to 90% found once. Trimming stripped 3 bases from V and 3 bases from J, with 12 bases between. The CDR3 runs 14 residues. In germline, CDR1 is SEHNR, CDR2 FQNEAQ (reference sequence). This chain links TRBV7-9 with TRBJ2-7, with TRBD1 as a possible D gene (6 bases). The source of this sequence is a human donor in a cohort sampled during active COVID-19. The sequenced material came from peripheral blood. The CDR3 reads CASSLAGQNYEQYF. CDR3 bases: TGTGCCAGCAGCTTGGCCGGACAGAACTACGAGCAGTACTTC.